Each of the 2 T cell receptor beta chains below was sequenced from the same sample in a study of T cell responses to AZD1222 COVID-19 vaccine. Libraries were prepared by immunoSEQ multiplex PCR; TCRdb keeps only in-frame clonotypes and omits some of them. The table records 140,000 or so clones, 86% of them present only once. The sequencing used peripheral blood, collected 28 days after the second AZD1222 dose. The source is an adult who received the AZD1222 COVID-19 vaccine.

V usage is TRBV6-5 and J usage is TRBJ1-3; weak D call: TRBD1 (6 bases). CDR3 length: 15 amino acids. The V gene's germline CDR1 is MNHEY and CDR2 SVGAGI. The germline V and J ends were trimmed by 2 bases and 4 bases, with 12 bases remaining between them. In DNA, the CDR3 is TGTGCCAGCAGTTACGGGGGCGCTTGGGGAAACACCATATATTTT. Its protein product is CASSYGGAWGNTIYF.

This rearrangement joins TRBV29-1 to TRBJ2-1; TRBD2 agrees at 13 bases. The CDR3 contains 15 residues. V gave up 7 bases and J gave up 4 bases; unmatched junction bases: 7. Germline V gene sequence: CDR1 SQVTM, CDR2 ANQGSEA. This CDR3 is CSGSLAGGVYNEQFF. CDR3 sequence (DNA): TGCAGCGGCTCACTAGCGGGAGGGGTATACAATGAGCAGTTCTTC.